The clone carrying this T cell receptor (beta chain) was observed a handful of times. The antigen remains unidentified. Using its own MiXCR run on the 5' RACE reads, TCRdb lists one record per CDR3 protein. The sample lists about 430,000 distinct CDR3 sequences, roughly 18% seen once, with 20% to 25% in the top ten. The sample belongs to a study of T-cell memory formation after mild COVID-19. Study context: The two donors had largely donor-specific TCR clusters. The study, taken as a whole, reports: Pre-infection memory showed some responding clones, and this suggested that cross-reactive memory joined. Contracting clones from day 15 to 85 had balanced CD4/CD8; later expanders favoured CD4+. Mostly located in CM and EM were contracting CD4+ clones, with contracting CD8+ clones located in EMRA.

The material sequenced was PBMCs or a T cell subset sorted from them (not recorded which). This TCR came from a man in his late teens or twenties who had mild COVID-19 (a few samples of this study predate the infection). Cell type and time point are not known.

CDR3 sequence reads: CASGAGTYGYTF. DNA of the CDR3: TGTGCCAGCGGTGCTGGGACCTATGGCTACACCTTC. The chain carries TRBV12-3 or TRBV12-4 and TRBJ1-2; perhaps TRBD1 as D (5 bases). Trimming shortened V by 8 bases and J by 4 bases, and 11 bases separated the two germline ends. The CDR3 consists of 12 residues.